A single sample is the source of the 11 T cell receptor beta chains below, sequenced in a study of circulating and synovial CD4+ cells in juvenile arthritis. Sequencing used immunoSEQ multiplex PCR; TCRdb keeps in-frame clones, though not all of them. The sample records some 33,000 clones, approximately 96% being singletons. Sequencing was done on a sample of CD4+ T cells from blood. All receptors come from a human donor with juvenile idiopathic arthritis.

V and J are TRBV5-1 and TRBJ2-1; TRBD1 agrees at 7 bases. Germline V gives CDR1 SGHRS, CDR2 YFSETQ. The junction had 6 bases not matched to a gene; V was cut back by 0 bases and J by 9 bases. This CDR3 is built from 14 residues. CDR3 loop: CASSLETGIIEQFF. The CDR3 region has the DNA TGCGCCAGCAGCTTGGAGACAGGGATTATTGAGCAGTTCTTC.

The J gene is TRBJ1-5, the V gene TRBV6-5, with TRBD1 as a possible D gene (5 bases). Trimming pared 5 bases from V and 5 bases from J, leaving 13 bases between. Per the germline V gene, CDR1 is MNHEY and CDR2 is SVGAGI. The CDR3 extends over 14 amino acids. The DNA for the CDR3 is TGTGCCAGCAGTCTGTACAGGACCTATCAGCCCCAGCATTTT. Its translation: CASSLYRTYQPQHF.

The V and J genes are TRBV5-4 and TRBJ2-2; TRBD2 agrees at 8 bases. This CDR3 is built from 16 residues. J gave up 6 bases and V 5 bases, and 12 bases lay outside the gene matches. Germline V gene sequence: CDR1 SGHNT, CDR2 YYREEE (reference sequence). The DNA for the CDR3 is TGTGCCAGCAGTCCATCGGGGGGGCCGGTTCCCGGGGAGCTGTTTTTT. It translates to CASSPSGGPVPGELFF.

This chain connects TRBV10-3 to TRBJ2-3; weak D call: TRBD2 (6 bases). V gave up 6 bases and J gave up 6 bases, with 13 bases separating them. This CDR3 comprises 13 residues. Germline values: CDR1 ENHRY, CDR2 SYGVKD. The CDR3 loop is CAIRAPSEDTQYF. CDR3 DNA sequence: TGTGCCATCAGAGCCCCTAGCGAGGATACGCAGTATTTT.

This rearrangement joins TRBV4-1 to TRBJ2-7, with D tentatively TRBD2 (5 bases). The CDR3 runs 14 residues. The germline CDR1 and CDR2 sequences are MGHRA and YSYEKL. Trimming removed 0 bases at V and 5 bases at J, with 11 bases between. DNA of the CDR3: TGCGCCAGCAGCCAAGATAAAAAGAGGGACGAGCAGTACTTC. Protein: CASSQDKKRDEQYF.

The chain recombines TRBV7-3 with TRBJ2-2; D is unresolved. V shed 4 bases and J shed 3 bases, with 9 bases lying between them. Germline CDR1 reads SGHTA; CDR2 reads FQGTGA. The CDR3 has 14 amino acids. CDR3 in DNA: TGTGCCAGCAGCTCTCACAGAGACACCGGGGAGCTGTTTTTT. It is translated as CASSSHRDTGELFF.

The chain combines TRBV19 with TRBJ2-2, with 8 bases aligning to TRBD1. Germline loops: CDR1 LNHDA, CDR2 SQIVND (reference sequence). The CDR3 contains 14 residues. With 5 bases clipped from V and 6 bases from J, the junction kept 5 bases outside the gene matches. This CDR3 reads CASSGQGAPGELFF. Written as DNA, the CDR3 is TGTGCCAGTAGTGGGCAGGGGGCGCCCGGGGAGCTGTTTTTT.

Comments on this clone: This same CDR3 is encoded by further DNA sequences in the sample. This chain uses TRBV2 with TRBJ1-6; 8 nucleotides agree with TRBD1. Germline assignment: CDR1 SNHLY and CDR2 FYNNEI. J gave up 5 bases and V 8 bases, and 11 bases lay outside the gene matches. CDR3 length: 16 residues. CDR3 sequence: CASATRPTGDNSPLHF. CDR3 coding DNA: TGTGCCAGCGCTACTAGACCGACAGGGGATAATTCACCCCTCCACTTT.

The V and J genes are TRBV7-6 and TRBJ1-1; the D is unclear. V was cut by 1 base and J by 1 base, with 13 bases left in between. The germline V gene encodes CDR1 SGHVS and CDR2 FNYEAQ. The CDR3 is 16 amino acids. The CDR3 nucleotides are TGTGCCAGCAGCTTAGTAGTGGGCCGGGGGAACACTGAAGCTTTCTTT. Translation gives CASSLVVGRGNTEAFF.

The gene calls are TRBV5-1 and TRBJ1-1, with D perhaps TRBD1 (6 bases). This CDR3 is 14 amino acids long. Deletions cut 5 bases from V and 9 bases from J, with 20 bases between. Germline CDR1 is SGHRS and CDR2 is YFSETQ. The CDR3 loop is CASRPSFTGKQAFF. The CDR3 region has the DNA TGCGCCAGCAGACCGTCGTTCACAGGGAAACAAGCTTTCTTT.

V and J are TRBV29-1 and TRBJ2-1; 8 positions match TRBD2. Trimming took 6 bases from V and 5 from J; bases not matched to a gene: 9. The CDR3 extends over 14 amino acids. The V gene's germline CDR1 is SQVTM and CDR2 ANQGSEA. CDR3 DNA: TGCAGCGTCCCCCGGCGGGGGGCGCACAATGAGCAGTTCTTC. Amino acids: CSVPRRGAHNEQFF.